Below, 28 T cell receptor beta chains from the same sample are listed, as sequenced in a study of T cell responses to AZD1222 COVID-19 vaccine. The method was immunoSEQ multiplex PCR; TCRdb's version includes in-frame clones alone and lacks a portion of them. The sample consists of 160,000 or so clones, 94% of them appearing once. This specimen consisted of peripheral blood, obtained 28 days after the second AZD1222 dose. The receptors derive from an adult who received the AZD1222 COVID-19 vaccine.

V and J are TRBV6-6 and TRBJ2-5; either TRBD1 or TRBD2 may supply D (5 bases each). Germline assignment: CDR1 MNHNY and CDR2 SVGAGI (reference sequence). This CDR3 region has 16 residues. V gave up 2 bases and J gave up 0 bases, with 13 bases separating them. The CDR3 bases are TGTGCCAGCAGTTACACCCGGGACGGCCACCAAGAGACCCAGTACTTC. This translates into CASSYTRDGHQETQYF.

The chain couples TRBV10-2 to TRBJ1-1, with D perhaps TRBD1 (6 bases). Germline V lookup: CDR1 WSHSY, CDR2 SAAADI. The CDR3 is made up of 15 amino acids. Trimming left V 3 bases short and J 11 bases short, with 22 bases between. CDR3 sequence (DNA): TGCGCCAGCAGTGAATCTCCGACAGGCCGGTTAATCGCTTTCTTT. Protein: CASSESPTGRLIAFF.

The chain recombines TRBV3-1 (or the pseudogene TRBV3-2) with TRBJ1-5, with D uncertain. Germline V CDR1 and CDR2: LGHDT, YNNKEL (reference sequence). V lost 2 bases and J 0 bases, leaving 8 bases between the germline ends. The CDR3 covers 15 residues. The CDR3 here is CASSQTGDSNQPQHF. The CDR3 DNA is TGTGCCAGCAGCCAAACGGGCGATAGCAATCAGCCCCAGCATTTT.

The chain carries TRBV9 and TRBJ2-1; D may be TRBD2 (5 bases). The germline V gene encodes CDR1 SGDLS and CDR2 YYNGEE. This CDR3 comprises 12 residues. The ends were cut back, 2 bases at V and 12 bases at J, with 12 bases in the middle. The CDR3 is CASSVGDIPQFF. CDR3 nucleotides: TGTGCCAGCAGCGTGGGAGATATCCCGCAGTTCTTC.

This rearrangement joins TRBV4-3 to TRBJ2-7; TRBD2 agrees at 10 bases. Germline CDR1 is LGHNA and CDR2 is YSLEER. With 0 bases clipped from V and 5 bases from J, the junction kept 10 bases outside the gene matches. This CDR3 region has 17 residues. CDR3 protein: CASSQDPPSGRGDEQYF. CDR3 nucleotides: TGCGCCAGCAGCCAAGATCCCCCTAGCGGGAGAGGGGACGAGCAGTACTTC.

Note on this clone: Sequence at one end of the junction differs from germline and may be a read error. The gene calls are TRBV9 and TRBJ2-1; 9 bases agree with TRBD2. Germline V CDR1 and CDR2: SGDLS, YYNGEE. This CDR3 has 16 amino acids. CDR3 in DNA: TGCGCCAGCAGCGGAATGGGGCGGGAGGGGTACAATGAGCAGTTCTTC. Translating it yields CASSGMGREGYNEQFF.

This clone was seen once. The gene calls are TRBV5-1 and TRBJ2-2, with 7 positions matching TRBD1. Germline V gives CDR1 SGHRS, CDR2 YFSETQ. Unmatched junction bases numbered 10, after V lost 6 bases and J lost 2 bases. CDR3 length: 16 residues. The CDR3 DNA follows: TGCGCCAGCACCCCCAGGGGGACAGCTAACACCGGGGAGCTGTTTTTT. Protein: CASTPRGTANTGELFF. The full variable domain, completed using reference TRBV5-1 and TRBJ2-2, is KAGVTQTPRYLIKTRGQQVTLSCSPISGHRSVSWYQQTPGQGLQFLFEYFSETQRNKGNFPGRFSGRQFSNSRSEMNVSTLELGDSALYLCASTPRGTANTGELFFGEGSRLTVL.

This sequence joins TRBV12-3 or TRBV12-4 and TRBJ1-3; 7 bases map to TRBD1. The ends lost 11 bases at V and 3 bases at J; junction bases unmatched: 7. This CDR3 is 13 amino acids long. CDR3 coding DNA: TGTGCCCCCTCGACAGGGAGTGGAAACACCATATATTTT. It translates to CAPSTGSGNTIYF.

The chain couples TRBV5-1 to TRBJ2-2, with 11 bases matching TRBD2. CDR1 and CDR2 from the germline V gene are SGHRS and YFSETQ. The CDR3 loop spans 15 amino acids. J was trimmed by 5 bases and V by 6 bases; bases with no gene match: 6. The CDR3 sequence is CASIEVAGGTGELFF. In DNA form, the CDR3 reads TGCGCCAGCATAGAGGTAGCGGGAGGGACCGGGGAGCTGTTTTTT.

The chain uses TRBV19 and TRBJ1-1; D gene unclear. Trimming pared 10 bases from V and 8 bases from J, leaving 17 bases between. Germline assignment: CDR1 LNHDA and CDR2 SQIVND (reference sequence). The CDR3 sequence is 12 residues long. CDR3 loop: CATMAGPTEAFF. The CDR3 region has the DNA TGTGCCACCATGGCTGGTCCCACGGAAGCTTTCTTT. The full variable domain, rest sourced from reference TRBV19 and TRBJ1-1, is DGGITQSPKYLFRKEGQNVTLSCEQNLNHDAMYWYRQDPGQGLRLIYYSQIVNDFQKGDIAEGYSVSREKKESFPLTVTSAQKNPTAFYLCATMAGPTEAFFGQGTRLTVV.

This clone showed up just once. CDR3 protein: CASSSTSDRAGGYTF. The DNA for the CDR3 is TGTGCCAGCAGCTCCACATCGGACAGGGCGGGCGGCTACACCTTC. The chain links TRBV5-5 to TRBJ1-2, with 8 bases fitting TRBD1. The CDR3 has 15 residues. The V segment lost 3 bases and the J segment 8 bases; nucleotides outside the gene matches: 12. Germline assignment: CDR1 SGHKS and CDR2 YYEKEE (reference sequence).

This clone was seen just once. The rearrangement joins TRBV5-1 to TRBJ1-1; D remains ambiguous. Germline V CDR1 and CDR2: SGHRS, YFSETQ. With 1 base removed from V and 3 bases from J, the gap between germline ends came to 13 bases. The CDR3 loop spans 15 amino acids. The CDR3 reads CASSLSWAAYTEAFF. The CDR3 nucleotides are TGCGCCAGCAGCTTGTCCTGGGCGGCGTACACTGAAGCTTTCTTT.

V and J are TRBV11-2 and TRBJ1-1, with TRBD1 as a possible D gene (5 bases). V lost 1 base, J lost 3 bases, and 12 bases lay in between. Germline CDR1 reads SGHAT; CDR2 reads FQNNGV. The CDR3 loop spans 15 amino acids. CDR3 sequence (DNA): TGTGCCAGCAGCTTAGGACGGGGGGGTGACACTGAAGCTTTCTTT. Its translation is CASSLGRGGDTEAFF.

The rearrangement links TRBV9 to TRBJ1-5; tentatively, D is TRBD1 (5 bases). V shed 0 bases and J shed 6 bases, with 7 bases lying between them. The V gene's germline CDR1 is SGDLS and CDR2 YYNGEE. The CDR3 loop spans 13 amino acids. The CDR3, as DNA: TGTGCCAGCAGCGTAGGGGGCGGTCAGCCCCAGCATTTT. Translation gives CASSVGGGQPQHF.

V is TRBV9 and J is TRBJ2-7; a possible D gene is TRBD2 (6 bases). Germline CDR1 is SGDLS and CDR2 is YYNGEE. CDR3 length equals 15 residues. Trimming removed 0 bases at V and 6 bases at J, with 16 bases between. The CDR3: CASSVEKGTRVEQYF. The CDR3 nucleotides are TGTGCCAGCAGCGTAGAGAAGGGGACTCGGGTCGAGCAGTACTTC.

The sample holds one count of this clone. The gene calls are TRBV6-5 and TRBJ1-1; D is unresolved. CDR1 and CDR2 (germline): MNHEY, SVGAGI. V was clipped by 0 bases and J by 1 base, with 9 bases between them. CDR3 size: 15 residues. The CDR3 region has the DNA TGTGCCAGCAGTTACTCGCGTCTCCAGAACACTGAAGCTTTCTTT. This sequence encodes CASSYSRLQNTEAFF.

CDR3 in amino acids: CAWNENGGADGYTF. The CDR3, as DNA: TGTGCCTGGAATGAAAATGGGGGGGCCGACGGCTACACCTTC. The V gene is TRBV30, the J gene TRBJ1-2; a weak D match, TRBD1 (6 bases). The CDR3 is made up of 14 amino acids. Germline V CDR1 and CDR2: GTSNPN, SVGIG (reference sequence). Trimming removed 4 bases at V and 8 bases at J, with 20 bases between.

The sample holds one count of this clone. The V call is TRBV30, the J call TRBJ1-6; D call uncertain. CDR1 and CDR2 from the germline V gene are GTSNPN and SVGIG (reference sequence). V dropped 4 bases and J dropped 7 bases, with 5 bases sitting between them. The CDR3 contains 11 residues. CDR3 sequence (DNA): TGTGCCTGGACTTTAAATTCACCCCTCCACTTT. It specifies CAWTLNSPLHF. Combining the CDR3 with reference TRBV30 and TRBJ1-6 gives the whole variable domain SQTIHQWPATLVQPVGSPLSLECTVEGTSNPNLYWYRQAAGRGLQLLFYSVGIGQISSEVPQNLSASRPQDRQFILSSKKLLLSDSGFYLCAWTLNSPLHFGNGTRLTVT.

The chain has TRBV6-1 and TRBJ1-2, with TRBD1 matching 7 bases. CDR3 length equals 15 residues. Trimming removed 3 bases from V and 8 bases from J; junction bases left unmatched: 12. Per the germline V gene, CDR1 is MNHNS and CDR2 is SASEGT. The CDR3 sequence: CASSDQGVSGKGYTF. The DNA for the CDR3 is TGTGCCAGCAGTGACCAGGGGGTTTCGGGGAAGGGCTACACCTTC.

The rearrangement uses TRBV27 and TRBJ2-1; D possibly uses TRBD1 or TRBD2 (5 bases each). Per germline, CDR1 MNHEY and CDR2 SMNVEV (reference sequence). The CDR3 runs to 16 residues. V was shortened by 3 bases and J by 9 bases, with 21 bases between the two germline ends. The CDR3 DNA is TGTGCCAGCAGTTTTGACACCCAGGGACGTCGGGGTGAGCAGTTCTTC. This gives the protein CASSFDTQGRRGEQFF.

The gene calls are TRBV27 and TRBJ2-7; no reliable D call. Looked up from germline, CDR1 is MNHEY and CDR2 is SMNVEV (reference sequence). Trimming stripped 0 bases from V and 2 bases from J, with 14 bases between. The CDR3 is made up of 16 amino acids. In nucleotides, the CDR3 is TGTGCCAGCAGTTTATCTGTCGGACCAATTACCTACGAGCAGTACTTC. Translation gives CASSLSVGPITYEQYF.

This clone was observed once. V is TRBV7-8 and J is TRBJ1-5; D is unclear. CDR3 length: 16 amino acids. V was cut by 2 bases and J by 7 bases, with 18 bases left in between. Germline loops: CDR1 SGHVS, CDR2 FQNEAQ. CDR3 in DNA: TGTGCCAGCAGCTTAATCCGTGACAACCTGCAGCAGCCCCAGCATTTT. Translating gives CASSLIRDNLQQPQHF.

In its sample, this clone was seen a few times. This chain links TRBV30 with TRBJ1-2, with 11 bases fitting TRBD1. V was clipped by 3 bases and J by 1 base; unmatched bases: 10. CDR1 and CDR2 (germline): GTSNPN, SVGIG (reference sequence). There are 17 residues in the CDR3. This CDR3 reads CAWSQRTGGKGNYGYTF. The CDR3 nucleotides are TGTGCCTGGAGCCAGAGGACAGGGGGCAAGGGTAACTATGGCTACACCTTC. The full variable domain, completed using reference TRBV30 and TRBJ1-2, is SQTIHQWPATLVQPVGSPLSLECTVEGTSNPNLYWYRQAAGRGLQLLFYSVGIGQISSEVPQNLSASRPQDRQFILSSKKLLLSDSGFYLCAWSQRTGGKGNYGYTFGSGTRLTVV.

The chain links TRBV28 to TRBJ1-2; D gene unclear. This CDR3 contains 12 residues. Trimming removed 3 bases from V and 3 bases from J, with 5 bases in between. The germline gives CDR1 MDHEN, CDR2 SYDVKM. The CDR3 sequence: CASSFNDYGYTF. In DNA form, the CDR3 reads TGTGCCAGCAGTTTTAACGACTATGGCTACACCTTC.

V is TRBV19 and J is TRBJ2-7; 14 positions agree with TRBD2. This CDR3 region has 15 residues. The V gene's germline CDR1 is LNHDA and CDR2 SQIVND (reference sequence). Germline trimming cut 4 bases from V and 3 bases from J; bases unmatched to any gene: 2. Here the CDR3 reads CASSRLAGGRYEQYF. The DNA of the CDR3 is TGTGCCAGTAGTAGACTAGCGGGAGGGCGCTACGAGCAGTACTTC.

The chain combines TRBV11-3 with TRBJ2-2; 9 positions agree with TRBD1. V was clipped by 7 bases and J by 1 base; unmatched bases: 7. The CDR3 totals 16 residues. CDR1 and CDR2 (germline): SGHNT, YENEEA. The CDR3 loop is CASTSGTGLNTGELFF. The DNA for the CDR3 is TGTGCCAGCACATCCGGGACAGGGCTGAACACCGGGGAGCTGTTTTTT. Full variable domain (missing parts from reference TRBV11-3 and TRBJ2-2): EAGVVQSPRYKIIEKKQPVAFWCNPISGHNTLYWYLQNLGQGPELLIRYENEEAVDDSQLPKDRFSAERLKGVDSTLKIQPAELGDSAVYLCASTSGTGLNTGELFFGEGSRLTVL.

The V call is TRBV18, the J call TRBJ2-7; either TRBD1 or TRBD2 may supply D (5 bases each). Between the trimmed V and J ends, which lost 3 bases and 4 bases, there was a span of 16 bases. The germline V gene has CDR1 KGHSH and CDR2 LQKENI. The CDR3 contains 15 residues. The CDR3 sequence is CASSPARGTLYEQYF. CDR3 nucleotide sequence: TGTGCCAGCTCACCGGCGAGGGGCACATTGTACGAGCAGTACTTC. Full variable domain (rest looked up from reference TRBV18 and TRBJ2-7): NAGVMQNPRHLVRRRGQEARLRCSPMKGHSHVYWYRQLPEEGLKFMVYLQKENIIDESGMPKERFSAEFPKEGPSILRIQQVVRGDSAAYFCASSPARGTLYEQYFGPGTRLTVT.

The chain uses TRBV2 and TRBJ2-1; TRBD2 matches at 10 bases. The V gene end was trimmed by 4 bases and the J gene end by 6 bases; junction bases not matched to a gene: 6. This CDR3 contains 15 residues. The V gene's germline CDR1 is SNHLY and CDR2 FYNNEI. The CDR3 spells CASSVGLADSNEQFF. The CDR3 DNA reads as TGTGCCAGCAGTGTAGGACTAGCGGATTCCAATGAGCAGTTCTTC.